The next 20 T cell receptor beta chains were all read from a single sample in a study of breast tumors, draining lymph nodes, adjacent tissues. Using its own MiXCR run on the multiplex PCR reads, TCRdb lists one record per CDR3 protein. The table lists 150,000 to 200,000 distinct CDR3 sequences, around a third of them singletons. Breast cancer patients provided tissue from their axillary draining lymph nodes. The sample taken for sequencing was axillary lymph node tissue. These TCRs come from a female donor with breast cancer. Some clones in this sample may be carry-over from other donors' samples.

This sequence joins TRBV5-1 and TRBJ2-5; TRBD2 matches at 10 bases. V trimming: 4 bases; J trimming: 5 bases; junction bases outside the gene matches: 5. The CDR3 length is 14 residues. Germline-derived CDR1 and CDR2 are SGHRS and YFSETQ. CDR3 sequence (DNA): TGCGCCAGCAGCCTGCCGACTAGCGGGGAGACCCAGTACTTC. Protein: CASSLPTSGETQYF. Full variable domain (missing parts from reference TRBV5-1 and TRBJ2-5): KAGVTQTPRYLIKTRGQQVTLSCSPISGHRSVSWYQQTPGQGLQFLFEYFSETQRNKGNFPGRFSGRQFSNSRSEMNVSTLELGDSALYLCASSLPTSGETQYFGPGTRLLVL.

A word on this clonotype: A much larger clone differs from this one at a single base, so this may be a read error. The gene calls are TRBV6-5 and TRBJ2-1, with 9 positions matching TRBD1. The CDR3 totals 16 residues. Looked up from germline, CDR1 is MNHEY and CDR2 is SVGAGI. CDR3 amino acids: CASSDSTGTGNNEQFF. CDR3 DNA sequence: TGTGCCAGCAGTGACTCAACCGGGACAGGGAACAATGAGCAGTTCTTC.

This clonotype was recorded at least ten times. The V and J genes are TRBV2 and TRBJ1-5; D remains ambiguous. Trimming took 6 bases from V and 2 from J, leaving 14 bases between them. This CDR3 has 15 amino acids. The germline V gene encodes CDR1 SNHLY and CDR2 FYNNEI. The CDR3 spells CASSESLGRNQPQHF. The CDR3 DNA follows: TGTGCCAGCAGCGAAAGTTTGGGTCGCAATCAGCCCCAGCATTTT.

This clonotype was seen at least ten times. The rearrangement links TRBV9 to TRBJ2-7, with D perhaps matching TRBD2 (6 bases). The V end lost 0 bases, the J end lost 5 bases, and 18 bases lay between the germline ends. The CDR3 runs to 16 residues. Germline V CDR1 and CDR2: SGDLS, YYNGEE. The CDR3 protein is CASSVDGTGVLDEQYF. The DNA of the CDR3 is TGTGCCAGCAGCGTAGACGGGACGGGGGTTCTGGACGAGCAGTACTTC.

This clonotype appeared once. This chain connects TRBV7-8 to TRBJ1-6; 7 bases are a match to TRBD1. The germline V gene has CDR1 SGHVS and CDR2 FQNEAQ. Germline trimming cut 3 bases from V and 9 bases from J; bases unmatched to any gene: 8. The CDR3 contains 15 residues. DNA of the CDR3: TGTGCCAGCAGCTTGGGGCAGGGGGAAAGTTCACCCCTCCACTTT. This encodes CASSLGQGESSPLHF.

The V and J genes are TRBV7-2 and TRBJ2-5; possibly TRBD2 for D (6 bases). From germline, CDR1 is SGHTA and CDR2 FQGNSA. The CDR3 length is 17 residues. V was trimmed by 0 bases and J by 9 bases, leaving 23 bases between them. CDR3 in DNA: TGTGCCAGCAGCTTAGCGCGGGTCGCAGGGCTTCGGGAGCCCCAGTACTTC. Protein: CASSLARVAGLREPQYF.

This clonotype was observed at least ten times. The rearrangement uses TRBV19 and TRBJ1-5; a possible D gene is TRBD1 (5 bases). Germline lookup yields CDR1 LNHDA and CDR2 SQIVND (reference sequence). V shed 5 bases and J shed 6 bases, with 11 bases lying between them. The CDR3 has 13 residues. In nucleotides, the CDR3 is TGTGCCAGTAGTTGGGGGAATCGTCAGCCCCAGCATTTT. As protein: CASSWGNRQPQHF.

The table lists this clonotype with many counts. The J gene is TRBJ2-7, the V gene TRBV7-9; 9 bases are a match to TRBD2. The V gene's germline CDR1 is SEHNR and CDR2 FQNEAQ (reference sequence). CDR3 size: 15 residues. Unmatched junction bases numbered 3, after V lost 0 bases and J lost 3 bases. The CDR3 sequence: CASSLARLADYEQYF. In DNA, the CDR3 is TGTGCCAGCAGCTTAGCAAGACTAGCGGACTACGAGCAGTACTTC.

This clonotype was counted a few times. Mismatch with germline at one junction end may stem from a read error. V gene TRBV7-3 combines with J gene TRBJ2-3; 8 positions agree with TRBD2. Germline CDR1 is SGHTA and CDR2 is FQGTGA. The CDR3 spans 17 residues. The CDR3 sequence is CASSLNPAGGATDPQYF. CDR3 nucleotides: TGTGCCAGCAGCTTAAATCCCGCCGGGGGGGCTACAGATCCGCAGTATTTT.

This clonotype was found a few times. A much larger clone lies a single base off, so this may be a read error. The chain carries TRBV11-1 and TRBJ2-3, with 7 bases matching TRBD2. The CDR3 length is 15 residues. The germline gives CDR1 SGHAT, CDR2 FQDESV (reference sequence). The CDR3 here is CASSLARGSGDTRYF. The CDR3 DNA reads TGTGCCAGCAGCTTAGCGCGCGGGAGCGGGGATACGCGGTATTTT.

This clonotype was seen at least ten times. No DNA is shown, since the ends of the CDR3 on it are uncertain; the CDR3 is the one TCRdb lists. The chain combines TRBV29-1 with TRBJ1-2; the table gives TRBD1 as D, unverified against the DNA. The CDR3 length is 12 residues, termini included. CDR1 is SQVTM and CDR2 is ANQGSEA in the germline V gene. The CDR3 spells CSVGDHNYGCTF.

This clonotype was seen at least ten times. The chain recombines TRBV19 with TRBJ2-3; perhaps D is TRBD1 or TRBD2 (6 bases each). Germline V gene lookup returns CDR1 LNHDA and CDR2 SQIVND (reference sequence). V was pared by 6 bases and J by 3 bases, with 10 bases between. This CDR3 contains 13 residues. As DNA, the CDR3 is TGTGCCAGTAGCACAGGGAGGACAGATACGCAGTATTTT. It codes for CASSTGRTDTQYF.

The rearrangement uses TRBV20-1 and TRBJ2-7, with D possibly being TRBD1 or TRBD2 (5 bases each). The CDR3 contains 15 residues. Germline V gives CDR1 DFQATT, CDR2 SNEGSKA (reference sequence). Trimming took off 5 bases at V and 0 bases at J, with 17 bases between the two ends. Here the CDR3 reads CSAPPGGPSSYEQYF. The CDR3 nucleotides are TGCAGTGCTCCTCCTGGGGGACCTAGCTCCTACGAGCAGTACTTC.

This clonotype was detected a few times. A read error is possible here, since a much larger clone lies one base away. The chain uses TRBV9 and TRBJ2-7; D is undetermined. This CDR3 region has 14 residues. Germline values: CDR1 SGDLS, CDR2 YYNGEE. The DNA for the CDR3 is TGTGCCAGCAGCGTAGATGCCACCCCCTACGAGCAGTCCTTC. Its protein product is CASSVDATPYEQSF.

This sequence joins TRBV10-3 and TRBJ2-3; 9 nucleotides match TRBD2. V lost 4 bases, J lost 2 bases, and 10 bases stayed unmatched. CDR3 length: 17 amino acids. Germline V gene sequence: CDR1 ENHRY, CDR2 SYGVKD. This CDR3 reads CAISGGYSSGTTDTQYF. CDR3 nucleotides: TGTGCCATCAGTGGAGGATACTCTAGCGGGACCACAGATACGCAGTATTTT.

This clonotype was found many times. This chain uses TRBV11-3 with TRBJ1-6, with D maybe TRBD1 (5 bases). Trimming cost V 1 base and J 5 bases, with 6 bases left between them. Germline values: CDR1 SGHNT, CDR2 YENEEA. The CDR3 is made up of 14 amino acids. DNA of the CDR3: TGTGCCAGCAGCTTAGGACAGAATAATTCACCCCTCCACTTT. Its protein product is CASSLGQNNSPLHF.

The chain carries TRBV20-1 and TRBJ1-3; 7 bases are shared with TRBD1. Germline V gene data show CDR1 as DFQATT and CDR2 as SNEGSKA (reference sequence). After removal of 2 bases from V and 6 bases from J, the junction contained 10 bases not matched to a gene. This CDR3 contains 15 residues. The CDR3: CSARPTGDAANTIYF. In nucleotides, the CDR3 is TGCAGTGCTAGACCTACAGGGGACGCCGCAAACACCATATATTTT.

This clonotype has more than one count but fewer than ten. The J gene is TRBJ2-2, the V gene TRBV5-4, with D possibly matching TRBD2 (6 bases). Deletions cut 4 bases from V and 1 base from J, with 8 bases between. The germline V gene has CDR1 SGHNT and CDR2 YYREEE (reference sequence). The CDR3 totals 14 residues. The CDR3 nucleotides are TGTGCCAGCAGCCCCGGGAGGAACACCGGGGAGCTGTTTTTT. It codes for CASSPGRNTGELFF.

V and J are TRBV12-3 or TRBV12-4 and TRBJ1-1; tentative D call: TRBD1 (6 bases). V dropped 6 bases and J dropped 4 bases, with 12 bases sitting between them. The CDR3 loop spans 13 amino acids. Here the CDR3 DNA reads TGTGCCAGCAGAACAGGGCAGGGCACTGAAGCTTTCTTT. Protein product: CASRTGQGTEAFF.

V and J are TRBV2 and TRBJ1-5; the match to TRBD1 covers 10 bases. Germline values: CDR1 SNHLY, CDR2 FYNNEI. V lost 0 bases and J lost 9; bases outside the gene matches: 8. This CDR3 has 16 amino acids. For the CDR3, the DNA is TGTGCCAGCAGTGAAGCGGGGACAGGGGCGGGCTGGCCCCAGCATTTT. This translates into CASSEAGTGAGWPQHF.